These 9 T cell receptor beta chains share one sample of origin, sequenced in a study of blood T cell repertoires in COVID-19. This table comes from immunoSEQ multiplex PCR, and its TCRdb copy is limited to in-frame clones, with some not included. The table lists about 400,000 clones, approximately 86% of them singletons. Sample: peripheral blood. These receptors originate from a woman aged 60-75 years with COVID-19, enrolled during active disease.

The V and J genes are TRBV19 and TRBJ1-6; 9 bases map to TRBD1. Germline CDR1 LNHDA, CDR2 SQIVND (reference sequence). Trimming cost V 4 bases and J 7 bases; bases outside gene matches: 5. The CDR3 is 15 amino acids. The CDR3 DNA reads TGTGCCAGTAGTAACACAGGGGGCGAAAATTCACCCCTCCACTTT. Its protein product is CASSNTGGENSPLHF.

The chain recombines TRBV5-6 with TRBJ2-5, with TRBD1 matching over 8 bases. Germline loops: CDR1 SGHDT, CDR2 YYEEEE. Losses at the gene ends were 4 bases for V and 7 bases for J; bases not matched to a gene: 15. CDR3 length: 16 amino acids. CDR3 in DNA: TGTGCCAGCAGCCCCGGGACAGGCTACCTCGGAGGGACCCAGTACTTC. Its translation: CASSPGTGYLGGTQYF.

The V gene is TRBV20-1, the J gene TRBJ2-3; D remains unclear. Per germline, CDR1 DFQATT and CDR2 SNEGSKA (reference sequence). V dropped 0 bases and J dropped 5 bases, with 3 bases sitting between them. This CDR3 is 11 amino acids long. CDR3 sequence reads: CSARDRDTQYF. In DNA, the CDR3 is TGCAGTGCTAGAGATCGAGATACGCAGTATTTT.

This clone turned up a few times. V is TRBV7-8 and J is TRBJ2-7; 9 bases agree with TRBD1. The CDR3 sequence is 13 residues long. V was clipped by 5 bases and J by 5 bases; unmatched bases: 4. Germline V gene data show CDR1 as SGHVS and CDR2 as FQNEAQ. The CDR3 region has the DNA TGTGCCAGCAGCGTGACAGGGGGGGACGAGCAGTACTTC. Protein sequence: CASSVTGGDEQYF.

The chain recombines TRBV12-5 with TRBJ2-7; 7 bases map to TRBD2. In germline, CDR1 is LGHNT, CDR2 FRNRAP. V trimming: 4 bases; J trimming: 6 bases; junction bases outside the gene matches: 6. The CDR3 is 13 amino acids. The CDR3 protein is CASGSGGYREQYF. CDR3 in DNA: TGTGCTAGTGGTTCGGGGGGATATCGCGAGCAGTACTTC.

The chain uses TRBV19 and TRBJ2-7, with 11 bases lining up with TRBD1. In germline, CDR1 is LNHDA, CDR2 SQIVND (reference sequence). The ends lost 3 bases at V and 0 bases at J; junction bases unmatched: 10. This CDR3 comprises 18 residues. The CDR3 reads CASSMGLLGQGVSYEQYF. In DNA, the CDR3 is TGTGCCAGTAGTATGGGGCTTTTGGGACAGGGGGTCTCCTACGAGCAGTACTTC.

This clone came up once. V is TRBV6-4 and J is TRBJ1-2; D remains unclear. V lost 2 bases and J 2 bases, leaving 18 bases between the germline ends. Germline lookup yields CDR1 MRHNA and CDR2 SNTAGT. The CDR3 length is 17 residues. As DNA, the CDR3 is TGTGCCAGCAGTGACGTCAGAATTGAATCATTAAACTATGGCTACACCTTC. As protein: CASSDVRIESLNYGYTF.

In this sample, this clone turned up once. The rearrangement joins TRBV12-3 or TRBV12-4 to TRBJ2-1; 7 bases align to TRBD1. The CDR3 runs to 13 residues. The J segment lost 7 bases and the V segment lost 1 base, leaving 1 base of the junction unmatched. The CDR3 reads CASSLGTGNEQFF. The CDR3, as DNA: TGTGCCAGCAGTTTAGGGACAGGAAATGAGCAGTTCTTC.

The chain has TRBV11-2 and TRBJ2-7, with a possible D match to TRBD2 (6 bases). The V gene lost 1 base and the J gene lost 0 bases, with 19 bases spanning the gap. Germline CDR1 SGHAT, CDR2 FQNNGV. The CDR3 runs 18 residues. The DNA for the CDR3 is TGTGCCAGCAGCTTAGCTCCAACTTTTTTCGGGGGCTCCTACGAGCAGTACTTC. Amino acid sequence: CASSLAPTFFGGSYEQYF.